Here is one TCR beta chain with its context. Authors' processing steps: Amplified reference gene primers provided the basis for estimating nucleated cell counts. Here immunoSEQ multiplex PCR was the method, and the copy in TCRdb shows in-frame clones only, minus some. The V and J calls and clone size are taken from that table; D and trimming were inferred from the DNA. The table includes some 71,000 clones, around 89% detected once. The sample is drawn from a study of blood T cell repertoires in COVID-19. In the study overall: There were acute and convalescent COVID-19 samples, and they came from the United States, Italy and Spain. PBMCs, B-cell-depleted T cells, or T cells were the source of the cDNA or gDNA that made up the material.

Trimming at V came to 0 bases and at J to 4 bases, leaving 8 bases not matched to a gene. CDR1 is LNHNV, CDR2 YYDKDF, per germline (reference sequence). The CDR3 is 16 residues long. V is TRBV15 and J is TRBJ2-5; TRBD2 matches 7 bases. The receptor was isolated from a man over 45 with acute or convalescent COVID-19. Source material: peripheral blood. The chain's CDR3 is CATSRDRPSGGETQYF. CDR3 in DNA: TGTGCCACCAGCAGAGATCGACCCTCGGGGGGAGAGACCCAGTACTTC.